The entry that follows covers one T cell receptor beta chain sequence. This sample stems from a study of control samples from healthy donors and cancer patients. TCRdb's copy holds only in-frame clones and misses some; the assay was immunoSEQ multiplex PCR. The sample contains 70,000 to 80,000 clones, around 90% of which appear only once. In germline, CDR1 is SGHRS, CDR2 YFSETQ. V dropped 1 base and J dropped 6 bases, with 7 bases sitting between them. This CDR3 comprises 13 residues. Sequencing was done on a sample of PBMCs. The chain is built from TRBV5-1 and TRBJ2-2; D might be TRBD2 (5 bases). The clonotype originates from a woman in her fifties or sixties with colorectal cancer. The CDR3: CASSLSGAGELFF. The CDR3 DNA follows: TGCGCCAGCAGCTTGTCCGGGGCCGGGGAGCTGTTTTTT.